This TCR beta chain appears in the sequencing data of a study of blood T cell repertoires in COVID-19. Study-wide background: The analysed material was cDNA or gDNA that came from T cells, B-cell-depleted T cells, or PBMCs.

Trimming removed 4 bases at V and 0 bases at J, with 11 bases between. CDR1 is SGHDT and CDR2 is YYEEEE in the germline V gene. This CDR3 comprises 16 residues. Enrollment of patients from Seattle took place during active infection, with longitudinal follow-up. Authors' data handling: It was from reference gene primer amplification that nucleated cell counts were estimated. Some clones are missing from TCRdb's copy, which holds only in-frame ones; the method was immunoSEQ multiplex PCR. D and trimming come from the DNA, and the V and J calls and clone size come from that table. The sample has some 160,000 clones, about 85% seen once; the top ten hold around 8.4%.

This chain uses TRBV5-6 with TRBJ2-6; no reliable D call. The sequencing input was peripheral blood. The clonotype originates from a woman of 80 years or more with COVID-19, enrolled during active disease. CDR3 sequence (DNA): TGTGCCAGCAGCCGTCCCAGAAACTCTGGGGCCAACGTCCTGACTTTC. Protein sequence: CASSRPRNSGANVLTF.